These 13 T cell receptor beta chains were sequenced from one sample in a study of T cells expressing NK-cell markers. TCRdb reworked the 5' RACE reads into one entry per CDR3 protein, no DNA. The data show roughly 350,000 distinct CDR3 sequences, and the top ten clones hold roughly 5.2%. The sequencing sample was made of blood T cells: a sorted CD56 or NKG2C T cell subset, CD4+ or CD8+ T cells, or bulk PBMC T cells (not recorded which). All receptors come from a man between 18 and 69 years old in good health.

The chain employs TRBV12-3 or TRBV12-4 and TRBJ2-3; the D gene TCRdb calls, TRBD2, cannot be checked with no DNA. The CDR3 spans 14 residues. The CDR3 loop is CASSLSTVRDTQYF.

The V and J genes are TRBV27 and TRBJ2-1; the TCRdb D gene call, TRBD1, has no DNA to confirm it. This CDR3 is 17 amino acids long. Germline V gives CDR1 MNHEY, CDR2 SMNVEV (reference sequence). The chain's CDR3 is CASSLYFRQGVVNEQFF.

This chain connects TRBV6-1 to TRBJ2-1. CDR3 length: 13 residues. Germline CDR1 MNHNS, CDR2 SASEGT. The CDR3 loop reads CASSQQIYGEQFF.

The CDR3: CASSRQGGEGYTF. The genes are TRBV5-1 and TRBJ1-2. Germline V gives CDR1 SGHRS, CDR2 YFSETQ. The CDR3 sequence is 13 residues long.

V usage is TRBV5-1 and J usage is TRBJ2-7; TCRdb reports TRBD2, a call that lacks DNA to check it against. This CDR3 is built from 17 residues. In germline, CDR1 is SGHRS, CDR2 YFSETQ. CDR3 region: CASSLVGSGGKTYEQYF. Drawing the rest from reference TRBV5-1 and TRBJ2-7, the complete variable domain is KAGVTQTPRYLIKTRGQQVTLSCSPISGHRSVSWYQQTPGQGLQFLFEYFSETQRNKGNFPGRFSGRQFSNSRSEMNVSTLELGDSALYLCASSLVGSGGKTYEQYFGPGTRLTVT.

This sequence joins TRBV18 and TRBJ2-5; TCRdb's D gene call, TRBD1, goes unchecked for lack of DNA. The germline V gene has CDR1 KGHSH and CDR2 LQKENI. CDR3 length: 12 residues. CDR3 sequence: CASERGAETQYF.

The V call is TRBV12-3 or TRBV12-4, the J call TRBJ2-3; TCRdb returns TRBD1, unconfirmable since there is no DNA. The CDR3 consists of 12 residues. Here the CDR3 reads CEGTGDPDTQYF.

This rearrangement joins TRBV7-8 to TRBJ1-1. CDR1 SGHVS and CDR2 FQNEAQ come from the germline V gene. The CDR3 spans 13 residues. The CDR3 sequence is CASSSRGNTEAFF.

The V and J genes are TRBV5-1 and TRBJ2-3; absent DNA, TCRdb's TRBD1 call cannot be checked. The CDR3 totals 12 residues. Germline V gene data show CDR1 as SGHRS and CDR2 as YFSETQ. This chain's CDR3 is CASRRGQDTQYF.

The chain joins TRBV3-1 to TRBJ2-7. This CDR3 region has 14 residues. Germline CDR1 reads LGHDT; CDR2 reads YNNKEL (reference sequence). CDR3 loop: CASSQDATTYEQYF.

The CDR3 region is CSASDRGRGEQETQYF. V and J are TRBV20-1 and TRBJ2-5; TCRdb's assignment of TRBD1 cannot be checked, as there is no DNA. The CDR3 spans 16 residues. Germline CDR1 DFQATT, CDR2 SNEGSKA (reference sequence).

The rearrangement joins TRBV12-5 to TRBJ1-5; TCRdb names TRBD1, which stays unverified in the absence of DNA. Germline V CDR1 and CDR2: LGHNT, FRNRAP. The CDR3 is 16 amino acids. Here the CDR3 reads CASGAGLGGNNQPQHF.

The CDR3 is CASRSRSGRESTEAFF. The genes are TRBV10-1 and TRBJ1-1; the D gene TCRdb calls, TRBD1, cannot be checked with no DNA. CDR1 is WNHNN, CDR2 SYGVQD, per germline (reference sequence). This CDR3 has 16 amino acids.